This paragraph covers one T cell receptor (beta chain) sequence. Its antigen is undetermined. Only in-frame clones appear in the TCRdb table, and some are missing; sequencing was by immunoSEQ multiplex PCR. The table lists 45,000 to 60,000 clones, 70% to 90% of them singletons. The CDR3 sequence is 14 residues long. Germline CDR1 and CDR2: MDHEN and SYDVKM. V gave up 3 bases and J gave up 10 bases, with 15 bases separating them. The data belong to a study of PD-L1 blockade in urothelial cancer. Background on the study: In the patient group, about 85% of the roughly 29 were males with bladder-origin urothelial cancer. The median number of T cells present in blood samples was approximately 140,000. Prior chemotherapy ranged from 0 to 3 regimens per patient. The study's findings and limits: Durable-benefit cases showed more tumor-associated blood clone expansion at 3 weeks.

The sample in question was PBMCs, obtained around atezolizumab (anti-PD-L1) treatment. The source is a man in his sixties with urothelial cancer. The rearrangement uses TRBV28 and TRBJ1-4; TRBD1 might be the D (6 bases). The DNA for the CDR3 is TGTGCCAGCAGTTTGGTGACCGCCAGGGGAAAACTGTTTTTT. Its protein is CASSLVTARGKLFF. The full variable domain, its missing parts supplied by reference TRBV28 and TRBJ1-4, is DVKVTQSSRYLVKRTGEKVFLECVQDMDHENMFWYRQDPGLGLRLIYFSYDVKMKEKGDIPEGYSVSREKKERFSLILESASTNQTSMYLCASSLVTARGKLFFGSGTQLSVL.